These T cell receptor beta chains were read from a single sample in a study of shared clonotypes between healthy human individuals. Sequencing was performed with immunoSEQ multiplex PCR; in TCRdb, only in-frame clones are kept and a portion is missing. The sample lists 550,000 to 700,000 clones, 73% seen once, with under 2% in the top ten. The sequencing sample was made of memory CD4+ T cells sorted from blood. These TCRs come from a woman aged 25-40 years in good health. Both conserved end residues are part of each CDR3. A D gene is named only where the DNA matches it firmly. Expanded clones are given a class, and other clones once, few, many or no size at all.

TRBJ2-4,TRBV6-6,once,.,TGTGCCAGCAGCCGCTCTTCCATTCAGTACTTC,CASSRSSIQYF
TRBJ1-2,TRBV2,.,.,TGTGCCAGGACCCGCGGGCAGGGCCAACCTAACTATGGCTACACCTTC,CARTRGQGQPNYGYTF
TRBJ2-7,TRBV6-1,.,.,TGTGCCAGCAGTGAAGCTTCAGGGCGGGAGCAGTACTTC,CASSEASGREQYF
TRBJ2-3,TRBV30,.,TRBD2,TGTGCCTGGGACCTTAAAGCGGGAGAGGCAGATACGCAGTATTTT,CAWDLKAGEADTQYF
TRBJ1-1,TRBV19,.,TRBD1,TGTGCCAGTAAGGGAACAGGGGGGTTCACTGAAGCTTTCTTT,CASKGTGGFTEAFF
TRBJ2-5,TRBV27,.,.,TGTGCCAGCAGTTCCCGATGGAGGGAAATCCAAGAGACCCAGTACTTC,CASSSRWREIQETQYF
TRBJ1-3,TRBV28,.,TRBD1,TGTGCCAGCAGGGACAGGGGGTCTGGAAACACCATATATTTT,CASRDRGSGNTIYF
TRBJ2-7,TRBV28,.,TRBD1,TGTGCCAGCAACACCGGGACAGTAACCTACGAGCAGTACTTC,CASNTGTVTYEQYF
TRBJ2-4,TRBV5-1,.,.,TGCGCCAGCAGCTCGGGACTAGCCAAAAACATTCAGTACTTC,CASSSGLAKNIQYF
TRBJ2-5,TRBV10-2,.,.,TGCGCCAGCAGTTTTGGGGAGACCCAGTACTTC,CASSFGETQYF
TRBJ2-7,TRBV27,.,.,TGTGCCAGCAGTTTAAGACCGGGACTCTACGAGCAGTACTTC,CASSLRPGLYEQYF
TRBJ2-3,TRBV28,few,TRBD1,TGTGCCAGCAGCACAGGGGGTGGTACGCAGTATTTT,CASSTGGGTQYF
TRBJ2-2,TRBV19,.,.,TGTGCCAGTAGTGGCGCGGGGGCAAACACCGGGGAGCTGTTTTTT,CASSGAGANTGELFF
TRBJ1-2,TRBV2,few,TRBD1,TGTGCCAGCAGTGTAGGGGGCGAGGCTGGCTACACCTTC,CASSVGGEAGYTF
TRBJ1-1,TRBV6-5,.,.,TGTGCCAGCAGTTATTCAGGGACCTTGAACACTGAAGCTTTCTTT,CASSYSGTLNTEAFF
TRBJ2-1,TRBV7-6,few,TRBD2,TGTGCCAGCAGCTTAAGCCTAGCGGGTACCGGTCTTCCCTACAATGAGCAGTTCTTC,CASSLSLAGTGLPYNEQFF
TRBJ1-2,TRBV2,.,.,TGTGCCAGCAGTGAGAGGGGGACTAACTATGGCTACACCTTC,CASSERGTNYGYTF
TRBJ2-1,TRBV28,.,.,TGTGCCAGCAGTTATGGAGACAATGAGCAGTTCTTC,CASSYGDNEQFF
TRBJ1-2,TRBV14,.,TRBD1,TGTGCCAGCAGCCAAGGGTTGGGACAGGGCTATGGCTACACCTTC,CASSQGLGQGYGYTF
TRBJ2-1,TRBV25-1,.,TRBD2,TGTGCCAGCAGTGAACCCCGGACTAGCGGGAGGGGGAATGAGCAGTTCTTC,CASSEPRTSGRGNEQFF
TRBJ2-6,TRBV28,.,.,TGTGCCAGCAGTAAGGAGGTTCCCGGGGCCAACGTCCTGACTTTC,CASSKEVPGANVLTF
TRBJ1-1,TRBV29-1,once,TRBD1,TGCAGCGTTGTGGAGGGGGCTGCTTTCTTT,CSVVEGAAFF
TRBJ1-5,TRBV5-1,.,.,TGCGCCAGCAGCTTGGGTGTGGGAGGAAACCAGCCCCAGCATTTT,CASSLGVGGNQPQHF
TRBJ1-2,TRBV2,few,.,TGTGCCAGCAGTGATCGGGGCAGGGCCAATGGCTACACCTTC,CASSDRGRANGYTF
TRBJ2-7,TRBV5-1,.,TRBD1,TGCGCCAGCAGCTTGGCATTGACGGGGGACAGGGGCTACGAGCAGTACTTC,CASSLALTGDRGYEQYF
TRBJ1-1,TRBV15,.,.,TGTGCCACCAGCACCCAGAGGGACACTGAAGCTTTCTTT,CATSTQRDTEAFF
TRBJ2-7,TRBV2,.,TRBD2,TGTGCCAGCCACGAGGCCAACCCGGGACTAGCGAGGTACGAGCAGTACTTC,CASHEANPGLARYEQYF
TRBJ2-7,TRBV28,.,.,TGTGCCAGCAGTTTAGCGCCAGGGGACTACGAGCAGTACTTC,CASSLAPGDYEQYF
TRBJ2-5,TRBV28,.,TRBD1,TGTGCCAGCAGCTCGATCCCGGGACAGGGGAAGGAGACCCAGTACTTC,CASSSIPGQGKETQYF
TRBJ1-2,TRBV9,.,TRBD1,TGTGCCAGCAGCGCCCCGGACAGGGGTAATGGCTACACCTTC,CASSAPDRGNGYTF
TRBJ1-5,TRBV19,.,TRBD1,TGTGCCAGTAGTATTTTCCAGGACAGGGCGAATCAGCCCCAGCATTTT,CASSIFQDRANQPQHF
TRBJ2-3,TRBV5-1,.,TRBD2,TGCGCCAGCAGCGCACGTAGCGGGAGTCGTTTTACGCAGTATTTT,CASSARSGSRFTQYF
TRBJ2-7,TRBV5-1,.,.,TGCGCCAGCAGCTTGTTGGCCAGTAGCTCCTACGAGCAGTACTTC,CASSLLASSSYEQYF
TRBJ2-2,TRBV2,.,.,TGTGCCAGCACACGGCTAGCAGGTACCGGGGAGCTGTTTTTT,CASTRLAGTGELFF
TRBJ2-7,TRBV21-1,.,.,TGTGCCAGCAGCATTACCGGGACTTCTTACTACGAGCAGTACTTC,CASSITGTSYYEQYF
TRBJ2-7,TRBV7-3,.,.,TGTGCCAGCAGCTTAATGGGGGCTTCTGAAAGCGAGCAGTACTTC,CASSLMGASESEQYF
TRBJ1-1,TRBV10-3,few,.,TGTGCCATCAATAGCCGGGATGGCACTGAAGCTTTCTTT,CAINSRDGTEAFF
TRBJ2-4,TRBV14,.,TRBD2,TGTGCCAGCAGCCCTCAACTAGCGGGAGGCCAGTACTTC,CASSPQLAGGQYF
TRBJ2-7,TRBV27,once,TRBD2,TGTGCCAGCGCCCCCGAAGTAGCGGGCCTCGAGCAGTACTTC,CASAPEVAGLEQYF
TRBJ1-1,TRBV28,.,.,TGTGCCAGCAGTGGCCTACGCGGGATTAACACTGAAGCTTTCTTT,CASSGLRGINTEAFF
TRBJ2-1,TRBV2,.,TRBD2,TGTGCCAGCAGCAAACAGATAGCGGGAGGGTACAATGAGCAGTTCTTC,CASSKQIAGGYNEQFF
TRBJ2-7,TRBV7-9,.,.,TGTGCCAGCAGCTTAGCGGGACGCTCCTACGAGCAGTACTTC,CASSLAGRSYEQYF
TRBJ2-1,TRBV10-1,.,.,TGCGCCAGCAGTGCCCAGAGTCCAAACCTGAATGAGCAGTTCTTC,CASSAQSPNLNEQFF
TRBJ2-5,TRBV7-2,few,.,TGTGCCAGCAGCTTAGCCCTTCATGAGACCCAGTACTTC,CASSLALHETQYF
TRBJ2-1,TRBV12-5,.,TRBD2,TGTGCTAGTGGTTTGGGACTAGCGGGAACTGAGCAGTTCTTC,CASGLGLAGTEQFF
TRBJ1-4,TRBV6-6,.,.,TGTGCCAGCACCCCACAGCGGGGAAAACTGTTTTTT,CASTPQRGKLFF